This T cell receptor (beta chain) is drawn from a study of blood T cells in healthy people across ages. Study-wide results and caveats: It was not known whether donors were CMV positive (a possible confounder of expanded clonotype changes). Those diversity estimates obtained from one million T cells were thought to be underestimates.

Peripheral blood from each donor was collected in a volume of ten milliliters. The extraction recovered at least 5 micrograms of total RNA per sample. A J-beta primer mix and a sample-barcoded 5' primer were used in a second PCR of roughly 7 to 12 cycles. Each CDR3 protein gets one entry after TCRdb re-called the 5' RACE reads with MiXCR. The repertoire consists of approximately 880,000 distinct CDR3 sequences, with about 48% occurring once and the leading ten covering roughly an eighth. In the case of this clonotype: Its antigen remains unidentified.

What was sequenced was blood. This clonotype was sampled from a man aged 25 to 40 in good health.

CDR3 protein: CASSQRGTAAYEQYF. The CDR3 DNA is TGCGCCAGCAGTCAGCGCGGGACGGCGGCCTACGAGCAGTACTTC. This rearrangement joins TRBV5-1 to TRBJ2-7, with a possible D match to TRBD2 (6 bases). There are 15 residues in the CDR3. The ends were cut back, 5 bases at V and 2 bases at J, with 17 bases in the middle. Germline V gene lookup returns CDR1 SGHRS and CDR2 YFSETQ.